In its sample, the clone carrying this T cell receptor beta chain was seen once. Its target is not known. The sample originates from a study of regulatory T cells in long-lasting Graves disease. Overall study: The antithyroid drugs taken by newly diagnosed Graves' patients had been used for under 3 months.

Time point here: newly diagnosed GD, antithyroid drugs for less than 3 months. From PBMCs, RNA was extracted and then used to make the TCR library. Study results and caveats: The sample size was small, and this may have reduced accuracy.

CDR3-region Arm-PCR and iRepertoire HTBI primers produced the TCR beta libraries. TCRdb re-called the multiplex PCR reads through MiXCR, storing one row per CDR3 protein. The table includes approximately 470,000 distinct CDR3 sequences, 15% to 20% detected once. These records were also assigned to another study, of T cells in Graves' hyperthyroidism and ophthalmopathy.

The source is a man aged 35-49 years with Graves disease. The input for sequencing was peripheral blood mononuclear cells (PBMCs), taken at new diagnosis, from a patient treated with antithyroid drugs.

CDR3 nucleotides: TGTGCCAGCAGCCCCCGGAGCGGGAAAGCCAAAAACATTCAGTACTTC. Translating it yields CASSPRSGKAKNIQYF. The chain carries TRBV7-9 and TRBJ2-4; TRBD2 agrees at 7 bases. The J segment lost 0 bases and the V segment lost 5 bases, leaving 7 bases of the junction unmatched. Germline CDR1 and CDR2: SEHNR and FQNEAQ (reference sequence). The CDR3 consists of 16 residues.